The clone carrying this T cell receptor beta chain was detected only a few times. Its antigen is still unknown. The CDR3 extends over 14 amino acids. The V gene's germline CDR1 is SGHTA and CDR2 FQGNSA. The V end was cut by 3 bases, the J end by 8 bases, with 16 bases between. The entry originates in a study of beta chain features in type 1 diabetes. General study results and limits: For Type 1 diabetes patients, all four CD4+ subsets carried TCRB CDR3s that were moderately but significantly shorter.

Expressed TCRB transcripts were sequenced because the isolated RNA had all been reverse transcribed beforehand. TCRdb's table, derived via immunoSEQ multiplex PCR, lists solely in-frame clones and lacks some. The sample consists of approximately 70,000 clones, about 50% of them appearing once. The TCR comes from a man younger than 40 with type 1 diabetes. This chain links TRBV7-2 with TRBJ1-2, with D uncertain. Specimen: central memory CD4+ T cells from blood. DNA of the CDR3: TGTGCCAGCAGCTTGTCTTCCTCACAATTCGGCTACACCTTC. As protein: CASSLSSSQFGYTF.